The present entry profiles one T cell receptor (beta chain) with its context. The method was immunoSEQ multiplex PCR; TCRdb's version includes in-frame clones alone and lacks a portion of them. The sample carries 150,000 to 200,000 clones, 82% recorded once. The entry originates in a study of blood T cell repertoires in COVID-19. Background on the study: The United States, Italy and Spain provided the acute and convalescent COVID-19 samples.

Trimming took off 8 bases at V and 11 bases at J, with 13 bases between the two ends. Germline V gives CDR1 MNHEY, CDR2 SVGAGI. This CDR3 is built from 12 residues. The sequence came from a woman of 80 years or more with acute or convalescent COVID-19. The material sequenced was peripheral blood. The chain combines TRBV6-5 with TRBJ1-6; D unclear. The CDR3 DNA reads as TGTGCCAGCGCCTCAGTTGGTCCACCCCTCCACTTT. This translates into CASASVGPPLHF.